This record looks at one TCR beta chain sequence and its context. Its antigen is not known. Every immunoSEQ plate was one replicate of a subset's evenly spread DNA. Assay: immunoSEQ multiplex PCR; the TCRdb copy retains only in-frame clones and omits some. The sample includes roughly 640,000 clones, approximately 97% of them seen just once. Division of CD4+ cells produced a CD45RA+ naive subset and a CD45RA-negative memory subset. These data belong to a study of shared clonotypes between healthy human individuals. On the study more broadly: The plates for each donor numbered three CD4 naive, three CD4 memory, two CD8 naive and one CD8 memory.

Study observations and caveats: Sampling used blood alone; tissue repertoires probably differ.

The CDR3 has 14 amino acids. Trimming cost V 2 bases and J 8 bases; bases outside gene matches: 8. CDR1 and CDR2 (germline): KGHSH, LQKENI. The sample comprised naive CD4+ T cells sorted from blood. Subset indicated: CD45RA+ positively selected. The TCR comes from a woman under 40 in good health. J is TRBJ1-1 and V is TRBV18; 7 nucleotides agree with TRBD1. CDR3 protein: CASSPGYRGQEAFF. In DNA, the CDR3 is TGTGCCAGCTCACCAGGTTACAGGGGACAAGAAGCTTTCTTT.